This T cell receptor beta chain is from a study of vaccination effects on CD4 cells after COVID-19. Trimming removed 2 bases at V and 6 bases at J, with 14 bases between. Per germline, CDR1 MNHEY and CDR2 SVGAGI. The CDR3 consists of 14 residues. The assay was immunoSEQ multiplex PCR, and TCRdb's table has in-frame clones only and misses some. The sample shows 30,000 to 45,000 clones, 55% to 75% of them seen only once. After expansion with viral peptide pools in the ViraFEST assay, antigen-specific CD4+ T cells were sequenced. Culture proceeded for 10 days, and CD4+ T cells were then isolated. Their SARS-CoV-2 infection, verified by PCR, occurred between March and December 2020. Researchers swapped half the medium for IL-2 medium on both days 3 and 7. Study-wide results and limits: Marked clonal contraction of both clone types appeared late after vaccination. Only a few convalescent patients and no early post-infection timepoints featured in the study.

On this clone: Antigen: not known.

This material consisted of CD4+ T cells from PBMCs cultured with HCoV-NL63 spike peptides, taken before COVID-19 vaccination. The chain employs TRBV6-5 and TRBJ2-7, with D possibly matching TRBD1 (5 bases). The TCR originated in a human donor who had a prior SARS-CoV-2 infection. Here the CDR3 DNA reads TGTGCCAGCAGTTACCGTCGGCAGGGTGTCGAGCAGTACTTC. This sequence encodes CASSYRRQGVEQYF.